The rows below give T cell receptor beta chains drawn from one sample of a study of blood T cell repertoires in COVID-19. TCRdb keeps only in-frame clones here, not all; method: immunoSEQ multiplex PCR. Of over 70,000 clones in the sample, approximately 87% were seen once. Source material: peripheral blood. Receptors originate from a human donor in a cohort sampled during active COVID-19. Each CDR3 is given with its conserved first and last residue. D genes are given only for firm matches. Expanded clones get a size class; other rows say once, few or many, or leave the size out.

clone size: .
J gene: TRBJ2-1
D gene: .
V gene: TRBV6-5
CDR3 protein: CASSYSGHPYNEQFF
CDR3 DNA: TGTGCCAGCAGTTACTCGGGACACCCCTACAATGAGCAGTTCTTC

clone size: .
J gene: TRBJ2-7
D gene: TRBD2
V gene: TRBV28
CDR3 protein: CASSTPAGMTYEQYF
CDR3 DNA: TGTGCCAGCAGTACCCCAGCGGGGATGACCTACGAGCAGTACTTC

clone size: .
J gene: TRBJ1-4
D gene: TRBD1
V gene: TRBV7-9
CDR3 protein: CASSRGQVEKLFF
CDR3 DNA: TGTGCCAGCAGCCGCGGACAGGTAGAAAAACTGTTTTTT

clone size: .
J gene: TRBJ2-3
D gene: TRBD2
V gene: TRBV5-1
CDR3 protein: CASSFDTSGTRVDTQYF
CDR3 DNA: TGCGCCAGCAGCTTTGACACTAGCGGCACGAGGGTAGATACGCAGTATTTT

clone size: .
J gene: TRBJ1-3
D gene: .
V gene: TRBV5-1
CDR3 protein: CASSLASSGSGNTIYF
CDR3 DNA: TGCGCCAGCAGCTTGGCCTCGTCAGGGTCTGGAAACACCATATATTTT

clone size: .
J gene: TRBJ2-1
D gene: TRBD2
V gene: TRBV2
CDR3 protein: CASSRTSGTYNEQFF
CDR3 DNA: TGTGCCAGCAGTCGGACTAGCGGGACCTACAATGAGCAGTTCTTC

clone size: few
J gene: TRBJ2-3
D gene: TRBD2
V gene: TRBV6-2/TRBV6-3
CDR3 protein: CASSWTSGLSTDTQYF
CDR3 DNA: TGTGCCAGCAGTTGGACTAGCGGTCTTAGCACAGATACGCAGTATTTT

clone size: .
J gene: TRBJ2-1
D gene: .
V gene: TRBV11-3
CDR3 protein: CASSAGTEQFF
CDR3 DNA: TGTGCCAGCAGCGCCGGGACAGAGCAGTTCTTC

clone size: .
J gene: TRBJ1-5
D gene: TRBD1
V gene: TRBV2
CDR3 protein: CASSGQGYQPQHF
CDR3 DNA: TGTGCCAGCAGTGGACAGGGGTACCAGCCCCAGCATTTT

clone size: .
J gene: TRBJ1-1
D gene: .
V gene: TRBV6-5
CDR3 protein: CASSYEGVRTEAFF
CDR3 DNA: TGTGCCAGCAGTTACGAGGGAGTACGGACTGAAGCTTTCTTT

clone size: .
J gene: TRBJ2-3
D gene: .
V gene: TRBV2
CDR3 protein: CASSVREVTDTQYF
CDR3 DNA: TGTGCCAGCAGTGTCAGGGAGGTCACAGATACGCAGTATTTT

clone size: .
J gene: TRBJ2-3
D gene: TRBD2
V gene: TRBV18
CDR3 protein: CASSLTSGTGDTQYF
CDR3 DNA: TGTGCCAGCTCACTTACTAGCGGGACGGGAGATACGCAGTATTTT

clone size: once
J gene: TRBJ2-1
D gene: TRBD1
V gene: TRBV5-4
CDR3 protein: CASSSLQGPDVENEQFF
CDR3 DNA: TGTGCCAGCAGCTCGTTACAGGGGCCTGATGTGGAGAATGAGCAGTTCTTC

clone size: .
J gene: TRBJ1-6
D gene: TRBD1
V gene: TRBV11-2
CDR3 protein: CASSPVTGGFNSPLHF
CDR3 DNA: TGTGCCAGCAGTCCTGTTACAGGGGGCTTTAATTCACCCCTCCACTTT

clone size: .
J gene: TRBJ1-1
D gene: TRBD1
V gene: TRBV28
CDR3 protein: CASSPVRWTGANTEAFF
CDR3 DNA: TGTGCCAGCAGTCCCGTCCGGTGGACAGGGGCTAACACTGAAGCTTTCTTT

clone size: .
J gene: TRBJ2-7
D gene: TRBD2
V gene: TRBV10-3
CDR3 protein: CAISPGTSGRALYEQYF
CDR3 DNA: TGTGCCATCAGCCCCGGGACTAGCGGGCGGGCACTCTACGAGCAGTACTTC

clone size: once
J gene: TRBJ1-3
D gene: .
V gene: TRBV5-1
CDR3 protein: CASRTGTGNTIYF
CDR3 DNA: TGCGCCAGCAGAACCGGGACTGGAAACACCATATATTTT

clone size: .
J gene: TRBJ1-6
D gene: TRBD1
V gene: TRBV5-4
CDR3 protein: CASSPSQGAGNSPLHF
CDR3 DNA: TGTGCCAGCAGCCCTTCGCAGGGGGCTGGGAATTCACCCCTCCACTTT

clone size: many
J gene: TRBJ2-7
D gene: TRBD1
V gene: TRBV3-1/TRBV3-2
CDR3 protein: CASSPGQGGGEQYF
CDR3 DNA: TGTGCCAGCAGCCCCGGACAGGGAGGAGGCGAGCAGTACTTC

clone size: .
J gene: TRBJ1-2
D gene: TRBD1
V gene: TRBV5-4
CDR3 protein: CASSLEGARFNGYTF
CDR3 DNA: TGTGCCAGCAGCTTGGAGGGGGCGCGTTTTAATGGCTACACCTTC

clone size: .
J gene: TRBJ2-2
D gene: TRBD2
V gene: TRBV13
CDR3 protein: CASSRSGREAGELFF
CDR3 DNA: TGTGCCAGCAGCCGTAGCGGGAGGGAGGCCGGGGAGCTGTTTTTT

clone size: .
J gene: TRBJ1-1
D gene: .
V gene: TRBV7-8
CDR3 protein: CASSLGRGSNTEAFF
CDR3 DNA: TGTGCCAGCAGCTTAGGTCGGGGTTCGAACACTGAAGCTTTCTTT

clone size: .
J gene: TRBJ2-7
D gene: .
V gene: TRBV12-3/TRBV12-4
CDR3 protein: CASTYGSYEQYF
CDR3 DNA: TGTGCCAGCACCTACGGCTCCTACGAGCAGTACTTC

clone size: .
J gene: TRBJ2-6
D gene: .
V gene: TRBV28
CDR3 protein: CASSHGTYGANVLTF
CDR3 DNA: TGTGCCAGCAGCCACGGGACATATGGGGCCAACGTCCTGACTTTC

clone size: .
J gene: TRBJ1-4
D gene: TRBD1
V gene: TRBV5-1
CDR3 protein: CASSLKLRGWEKLFF
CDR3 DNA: TGCGCCAGCAGCTTGAAGCTCAGGGGGTGGGAAAAACTGTTTTTT

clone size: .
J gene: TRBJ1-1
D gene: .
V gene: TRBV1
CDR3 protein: CTTSQDRGGVNTEAFF
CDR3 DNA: TGCACCACCAGCCAAGATAGGGGGGGGGTGAACACTGAAGCTTTCTTT

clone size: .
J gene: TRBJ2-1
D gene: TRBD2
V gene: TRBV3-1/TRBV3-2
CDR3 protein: CASSHLGTSSSQFF
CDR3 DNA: TGTGCCAGCAGCCACCTTGGGACTAGCAGCTCCCAGTTCTTC

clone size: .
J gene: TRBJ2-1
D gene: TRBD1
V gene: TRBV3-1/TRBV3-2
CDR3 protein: CASRHSQGANEQFF
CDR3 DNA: TGTGCCAGCAGGCATTCGCAGGGGGCGAATGAGCAGTTCTTC

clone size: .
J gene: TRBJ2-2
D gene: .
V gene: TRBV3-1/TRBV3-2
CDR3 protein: CASRREIGNTGELFF
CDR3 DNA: TGTGCCAGCAGGAGGGAAATTGGGAACACCGGGGAGCTGTTTTTT

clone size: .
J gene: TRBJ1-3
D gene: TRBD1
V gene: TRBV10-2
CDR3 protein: CASIEGRRQGDTIYF
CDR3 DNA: TGCGCCAGCATCGAGGGACGGAGACAGGGGGACACCATATATTTT

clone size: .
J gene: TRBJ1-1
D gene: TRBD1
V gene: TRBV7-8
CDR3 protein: CASSSNMARDRVAFF
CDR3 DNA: TGTGCCAGCAGCTCTAATATGGCCCGGGACAGGGTGGCTTTCTTT

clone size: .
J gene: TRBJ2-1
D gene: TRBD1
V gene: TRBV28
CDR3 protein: CASSPPGQGSYNEQFF
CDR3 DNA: TGTGCCAGCAGTCCCCCGGGACAGGGATCCTACAATGAGCAGTTCTTC

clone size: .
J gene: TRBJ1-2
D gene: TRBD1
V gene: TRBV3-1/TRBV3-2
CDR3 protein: CASSPGTGYGYTF
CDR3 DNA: TGTGCCAGCAGCCCCGGGACAGGCTATGGCTACACCTTC

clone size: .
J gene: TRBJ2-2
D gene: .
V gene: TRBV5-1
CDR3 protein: CASSPLTSFAELFF
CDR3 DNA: TGCGCCAGCAGCCCCCTTACTAGTTTCGCGGAGCTGTTTTTT

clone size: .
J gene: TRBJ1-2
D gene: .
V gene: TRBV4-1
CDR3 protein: CASSPQEGIANYGYTF
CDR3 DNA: TGCGCCAGCAGCCCCCAGGAGGGAATTGCTAACTATGGCTACACCTTC

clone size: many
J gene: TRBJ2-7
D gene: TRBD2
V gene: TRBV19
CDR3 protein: CASSSSSGTFYEQYF
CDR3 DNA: TGTGCCAGTAGTTCCTCTAGCGGGACTTTCTACGAGCAGTACTTC

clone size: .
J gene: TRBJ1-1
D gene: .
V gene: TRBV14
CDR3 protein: CASSLRVGEAFF
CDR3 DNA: TGTGCCAGCAGCTTGAGGGTGGGTGAAGCTTTCTTT

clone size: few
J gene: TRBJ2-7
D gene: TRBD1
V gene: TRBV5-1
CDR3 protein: CASSPGQGSYEQYF
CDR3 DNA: TGCGCCAGCAGCCCCGGACAGGGTTCGTACGAGCAGTACTTC

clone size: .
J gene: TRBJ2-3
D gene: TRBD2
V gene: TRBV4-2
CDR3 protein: CASSQEQRGVDTQYF
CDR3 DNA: TGTGCCAGCAGCCAAGAACAGCGGGGGGTAGATACGCAGTATTTT

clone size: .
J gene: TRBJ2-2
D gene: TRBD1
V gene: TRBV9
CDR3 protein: CASSVSTGEAGELFF
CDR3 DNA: TGTGCCAGCAGCGTATCGACAGGGGAGGCCGGGGAGCTGTTTTTT

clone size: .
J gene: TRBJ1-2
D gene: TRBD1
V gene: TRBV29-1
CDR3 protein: CSGSHRGGYGYTF
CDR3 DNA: TGCAGCGGGTCACACAGGGGAGGCTATGGCTACACCTTC

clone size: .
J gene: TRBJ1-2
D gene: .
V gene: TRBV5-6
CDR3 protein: CASSLWAGAYGYTF
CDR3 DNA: TGTGCCAGCAGCTTGTGGGCCGGCGCCTATGGCTACACCTTC

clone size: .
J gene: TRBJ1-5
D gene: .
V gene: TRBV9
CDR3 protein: CASSVQGGQPQHF
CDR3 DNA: TGTGCCAGCAGCGTACAGGGAGGTCAGCCCCAGCATTTT

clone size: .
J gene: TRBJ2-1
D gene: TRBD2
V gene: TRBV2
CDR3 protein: CASCYSSGIEQFF
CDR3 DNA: TGTGCCAGCTGCTATTCTAGCGGGATTGAGCAGTTCTTC

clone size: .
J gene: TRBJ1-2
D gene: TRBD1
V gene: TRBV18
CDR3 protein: CASSPGQGADYGYTF
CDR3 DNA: TGTGCCAGCTCACCGGGACAGGGGGCGGACTATGGCTACACCTTC

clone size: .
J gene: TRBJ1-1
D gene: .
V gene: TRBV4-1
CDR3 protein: CASSLLLQGYTEAFF
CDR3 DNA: TGCGCCAGCAGCCTCTTATTACAGGGTTACACTGAAGCTTTCTTT

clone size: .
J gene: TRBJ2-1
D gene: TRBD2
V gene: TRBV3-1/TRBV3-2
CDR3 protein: CASSLGLAASGGSYNEQFF
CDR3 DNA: TGTGCCAGCAGCCTGGGACTAGCGGCCTCCGGGGGCTCCTACAATGAGCAGTTCTTC

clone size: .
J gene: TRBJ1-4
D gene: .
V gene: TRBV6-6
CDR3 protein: CASIQEGSKRELFF
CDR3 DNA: TGTGCCAGCATCCAAGAGGGCAGTAAGAGGGAACTGTTTTTT

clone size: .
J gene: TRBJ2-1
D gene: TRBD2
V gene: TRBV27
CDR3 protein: CASTGLAGYNEQFF
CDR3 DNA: TGTGCCAGCACGGGACTAGCGGGGTACAATGAGCAGTTCTTC

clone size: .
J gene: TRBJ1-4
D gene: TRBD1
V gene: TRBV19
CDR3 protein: CASSIPGGKNEKLFF
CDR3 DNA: TGTGCCAGTAGTATTCCAGGGGGTAAAAATGAAAAACTGTTTTTT

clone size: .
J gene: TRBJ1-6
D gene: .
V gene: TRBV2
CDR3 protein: CASSSQGFDNSPLHF
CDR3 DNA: TGTGCCAGCAGTTCACAGGGCTTTGATAATTCACCCCTCCACTTT

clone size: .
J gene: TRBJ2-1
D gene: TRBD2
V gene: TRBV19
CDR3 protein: CASSITTSVGGEQFF
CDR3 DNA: TGTGCCAGTAGTATAACTACTAGCGTAGGTGGTGAGCAGTTCTTC

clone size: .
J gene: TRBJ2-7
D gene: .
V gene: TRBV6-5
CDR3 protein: CASSYSSPRQGGEQYF
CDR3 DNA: TGTGCCAGCAGTTACTCCTCCCCTAGACAGGGAGGAGAGCAGTACTTC